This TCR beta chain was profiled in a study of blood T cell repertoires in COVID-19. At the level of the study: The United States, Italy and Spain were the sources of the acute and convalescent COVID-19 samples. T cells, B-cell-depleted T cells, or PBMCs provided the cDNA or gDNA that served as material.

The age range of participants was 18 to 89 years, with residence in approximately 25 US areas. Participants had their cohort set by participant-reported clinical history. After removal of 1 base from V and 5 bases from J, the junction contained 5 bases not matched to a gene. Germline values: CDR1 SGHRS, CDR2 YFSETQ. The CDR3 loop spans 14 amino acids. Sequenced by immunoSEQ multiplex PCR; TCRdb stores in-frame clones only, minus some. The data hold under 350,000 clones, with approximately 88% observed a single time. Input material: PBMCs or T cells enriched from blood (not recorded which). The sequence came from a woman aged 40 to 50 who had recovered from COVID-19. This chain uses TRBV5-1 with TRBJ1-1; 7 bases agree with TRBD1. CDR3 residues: CASSLQGQTTEAFF. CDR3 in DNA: TGCGCCAGCAGCTTGCAGGGACAGACTACTGAAGCTTTCTTT. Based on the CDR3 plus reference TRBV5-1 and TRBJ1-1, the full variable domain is KAGVTQTPRYLIKTRGQQVTLSCSPISGHRSVSWYQQTPGQGLQFLFEYFSETQRNKGNFPGRFSGRQFSNSRSEMNVSTLELGDSALYLCASSLQGQTTEAFFGQGTRLTVV.